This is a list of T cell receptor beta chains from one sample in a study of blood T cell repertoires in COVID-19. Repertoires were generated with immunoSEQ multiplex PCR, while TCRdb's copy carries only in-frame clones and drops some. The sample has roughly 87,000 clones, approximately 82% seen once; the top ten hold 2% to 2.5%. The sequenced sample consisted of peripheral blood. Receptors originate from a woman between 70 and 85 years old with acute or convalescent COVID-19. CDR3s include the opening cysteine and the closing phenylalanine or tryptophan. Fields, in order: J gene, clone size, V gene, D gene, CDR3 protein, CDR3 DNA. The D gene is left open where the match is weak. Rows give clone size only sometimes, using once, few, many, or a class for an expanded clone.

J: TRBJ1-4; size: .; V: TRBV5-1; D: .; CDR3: CASSLVGEEKLFF; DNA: TGCGCCAGCAGCTTGGTCGGGGAAGAAAAACTGTTTTTT
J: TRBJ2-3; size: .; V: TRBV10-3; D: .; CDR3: CAISEGGGRTDTQYF; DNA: TGTGCCATCAGTGAGGGCGGGGGCCGCACAGATACGCAGTATTTT
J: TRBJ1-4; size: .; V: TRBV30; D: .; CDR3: CAWSALGLTNEKLFF; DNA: TGTGCCTGGAGTGCCCTAGGTTTAACTAATGAAAAACTGTTTTTT
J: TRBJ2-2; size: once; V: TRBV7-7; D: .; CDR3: CASSLQGNLNTGELFF; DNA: TGTGCTAGCAGCTTGCAGGGGAACCTGAACACCGGGGAGCTGTTTTTT
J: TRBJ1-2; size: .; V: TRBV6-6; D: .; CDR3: CASESPGDYGYTF; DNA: TGTGCCAGCGAGTCGCCAGGTGACTATGGCTACACCTTC
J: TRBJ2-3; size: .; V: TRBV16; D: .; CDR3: CASSQSRGTDTQYF; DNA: TGTGCCAGCAGCCAATCCCGGGGTACAGATACGCAGTATTTT
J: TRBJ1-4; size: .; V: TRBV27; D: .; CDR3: CASSLSGHSNEKLFF; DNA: TGTGCCAGCAGTTTATCGGGACATTCCAATGAAAAACTGTTTTTT
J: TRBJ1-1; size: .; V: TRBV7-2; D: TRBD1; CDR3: CASSSRDRRAFF; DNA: TGTGCCAGCAGTTCCCGGGACAGGAGAGCTTTCTTT
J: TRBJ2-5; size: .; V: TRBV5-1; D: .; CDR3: CASRGGAYPQETQYF; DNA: TGCGCCAGCCGAGGGGGGGCCTACCCGCAAGAGACCCAGTACTTC
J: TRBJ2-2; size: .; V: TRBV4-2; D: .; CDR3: CASSRTETNTGELFF; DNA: TGTGCCAGCAGCCGAACCGAAACTAACACCGGGGAGCTGTTTTTT
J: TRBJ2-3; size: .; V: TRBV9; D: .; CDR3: CASSVGGASDTQYF; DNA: TGTGCCAGCAGCGTAGGTGGGGCATCAGATACGCAGTATTTT
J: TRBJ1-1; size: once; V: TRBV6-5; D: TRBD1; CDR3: CASSSLPTGDTEAFF; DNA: TGTGCCAGCAGCTCTCTCCCGACAGGGGACACTGAAGCTTTCTTT
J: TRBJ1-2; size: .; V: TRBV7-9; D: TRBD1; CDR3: CASSRATGLYGYTF; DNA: TGTGCCAGCAGCCGAGCGACAGGGCTCTATGGCTACACCTTC
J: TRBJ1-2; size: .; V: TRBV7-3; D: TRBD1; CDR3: CASSPTGNNGYTF; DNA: TGTGCCAGCAGTCCGACAGGGAATAACGGCTACACCTTC
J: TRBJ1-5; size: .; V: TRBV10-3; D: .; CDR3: CAISEPNSNQPQHF; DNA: TGTGCCATCAGTGAGCCTAATTCGAATCAGCCCCAGCATTTT
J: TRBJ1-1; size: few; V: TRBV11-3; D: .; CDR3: CASSLGGDLNTEAFF; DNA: TGTGCCAGCAGCTTAGGGGGCGATCTGAACACTGAAGCTTTCTTT
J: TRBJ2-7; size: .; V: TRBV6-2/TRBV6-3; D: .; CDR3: CASSVDVGYYEQYF; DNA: TGTGCCAGCAGTGTTGATGTCGGGTACTACGAGCAGTACTTC
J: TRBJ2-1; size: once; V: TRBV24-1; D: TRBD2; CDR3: CATSDPTPGGIHEQFF; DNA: TGTGCCACCAGTGATCCGACACCGGGGGGAATCCATGAGCAGTTCTTC
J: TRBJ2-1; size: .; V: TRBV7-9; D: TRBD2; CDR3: CASSHTSGGAVKQFF; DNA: TGTGCCAGCAGCCACACTAGCGGGGGGGCTGTGAAGCAGTTCTTC
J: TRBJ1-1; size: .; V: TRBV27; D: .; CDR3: CASSVKRQMNTEAFF; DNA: TGTGCCAGCAGTGTCAAAAGACAAATGAACACTGAAGCTTTCTTT
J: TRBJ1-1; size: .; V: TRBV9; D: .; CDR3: CASSGTVSDTEAFF; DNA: TGTGCCAGCAGCGGTACGGTCTCGGACACTGAAGCTTTCTTT
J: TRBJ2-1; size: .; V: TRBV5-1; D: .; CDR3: CASSPRLNSYNEQFF; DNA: TGCGCCAGCAGCCCCCGACTAAACTCCTACAATGAGCAGTTCTTC
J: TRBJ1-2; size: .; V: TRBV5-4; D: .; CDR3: CASSPGGTSPYGYTF; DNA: TGTGCCAGCAGCCCTGGGGGCACGTCCCCCTATGGCTACACCTTC
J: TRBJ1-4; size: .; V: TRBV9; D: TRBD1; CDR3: CASSATGTGGEKLFF; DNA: TGTGCCAGCAGCGCCACCGGGACAGGAGGTGAAAAACTGTTTTTT
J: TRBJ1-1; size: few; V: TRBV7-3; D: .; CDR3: CASSLSGTTEAFF; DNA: TGTGCCAGCAGCTTATCGGGAACTACTGAAGCTTTCTTT
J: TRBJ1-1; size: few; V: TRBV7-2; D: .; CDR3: CASSLSMNTEAFF; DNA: TGTGCCAGCAGCTTATCCATGAACACTGAAGCTTTCTTT
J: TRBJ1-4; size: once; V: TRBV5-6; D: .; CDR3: CASSLRGPNEKLFF; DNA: TGTGCCAGCAGCTTGAGAGGGCCGAATGAAAAACTGTTTTTT
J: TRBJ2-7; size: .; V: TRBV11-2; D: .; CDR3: CASSLGQASYEQYF; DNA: TGTGCCAGCAGCTTAGGACAGGCTTCCTACGAGCAGTACTTC
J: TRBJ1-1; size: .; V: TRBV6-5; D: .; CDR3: CATSGSLNTEAFF; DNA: TGTGCCACCTCCGGGAGCTTGAACACTGAAGCTTTCTTT
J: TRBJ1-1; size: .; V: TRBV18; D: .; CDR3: CASSPTVENTEAFF; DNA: TGTGCCAGCTCACCAACAGTGGAGAACACTGAAGCTTTCTTT
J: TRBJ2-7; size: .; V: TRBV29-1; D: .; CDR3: CSAGDTTTYEQYF; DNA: TGCAGCGCTGGCGACACTACTACCTACGAGCAGTACTTC
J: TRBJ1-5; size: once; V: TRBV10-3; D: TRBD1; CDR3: CAISDSTGDQPQHF; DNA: TGTGCCATCAGTGACAGCACAGGGGATCAGCCCCAGCATTTT
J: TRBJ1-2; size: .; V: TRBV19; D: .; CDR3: CASCTGFGVYGYTF; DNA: TGTGCCAGCTGCACCGGGTTCGGAGTTTATGGCTACACCTTC
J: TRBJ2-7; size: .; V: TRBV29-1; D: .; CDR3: CSVANRRSYEQYF; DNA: TGCAGCGTTGCTAACAGGCGCTCCTACGAGCAGTACTTC
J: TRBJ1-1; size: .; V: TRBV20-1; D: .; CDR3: CSASFAWATNTEAFF; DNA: TGCAGTGCTAGTTTCGCTTGGGCAACGAACACTGAAGCTTTCTTT
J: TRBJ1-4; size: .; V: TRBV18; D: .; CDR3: CASSPDRLKLFF; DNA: TGTGCCAGCTCACCTGACAGGCTAAAACTGTTTTTT
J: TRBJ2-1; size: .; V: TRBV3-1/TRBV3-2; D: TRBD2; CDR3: CASTRGSGGPLGEQFF; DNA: TGTGCCAGCACCCGGGGTAGCGGGGGACCCTTGGGTGAGCAGTTCTTC
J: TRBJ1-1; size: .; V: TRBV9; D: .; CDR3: CASSQQGGLSTTEAFF; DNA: TGTGCCAGCAGCCAACAAGGAGGACTATCCACCACTGAAGCTTTCTTT
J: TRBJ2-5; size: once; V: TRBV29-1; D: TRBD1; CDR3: CSVVRVGGTGGPETQYF; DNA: TGCAGCGTTGTAAGGGTAGGGGGAACAGGGGGGCCAGAGACCCAGTACTTC
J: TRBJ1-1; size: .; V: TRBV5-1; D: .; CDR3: CASSSGVLLNTEAFF; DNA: TGCGCCAGCAGCTCAGGCGTCCTCCTGAACACTGAAGCTTTCTTT
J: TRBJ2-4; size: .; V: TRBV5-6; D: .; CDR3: CASSAQGAKNIQYF; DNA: TGTGCCAGCAGCGCACAGGGTGCCAAAAACATTCAGTACTTC
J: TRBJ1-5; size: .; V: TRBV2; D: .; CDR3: CASKEGEKNQPQHF; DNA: TGTGCCAGCAAGGAGGGAGAAAAGAATCAGCCCCAGCATTTT
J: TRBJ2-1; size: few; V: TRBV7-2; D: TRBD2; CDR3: CASSSLAGGYNEQFF; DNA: TGTGCCAGCAGCTCTCTAGCGGGGGGTTACAATGAGCAGTTCTTC
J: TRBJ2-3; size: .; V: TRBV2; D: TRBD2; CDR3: CASSRGVRRLAGEASTDTQYF; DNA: TGTGCCAGCAGTCGGGGCGTTCGGAGGCTAGCGGGGGAGGCTAGCACAGATACGCAGTATTTT
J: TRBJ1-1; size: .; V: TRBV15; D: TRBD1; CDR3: CATSSDQGAGNTEAFF; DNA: TGTGCCACCAGCAGTGACCAGGGGGCGGGTAACACTGAAGCTTTCTTT
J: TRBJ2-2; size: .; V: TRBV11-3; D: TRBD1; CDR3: CASSFNQGQGAGELFF; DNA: TGTGCCAGCAGCTTCAACCAGGGACAGGGGGCCGGGGAGCTGTTTTTT
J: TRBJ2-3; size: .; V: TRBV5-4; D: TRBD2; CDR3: CASSLNGGAGDTQYF; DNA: TGTGCCAGCAGCTTAAACGGGGGGGCCGGAGATACGCAGTATTTT
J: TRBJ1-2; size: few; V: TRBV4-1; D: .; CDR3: CASSQAEVSVIYGYTF; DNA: TGCGCCAGCAGCCAGGCTGAGGTATCGGTGATCTATGGCTACACCTTC
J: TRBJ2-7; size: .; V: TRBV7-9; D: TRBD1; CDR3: CASSWTGSNEQYF; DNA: TGTGCCAGCAGCTGGACAGGGTCCAACGAGCAGTACTTC
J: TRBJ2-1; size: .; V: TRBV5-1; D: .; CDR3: CASSLAGAMTEQFF; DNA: TGCGCCAGCAGCTTGGCGGGAGCAATGACTGAGCAGTTCTTC
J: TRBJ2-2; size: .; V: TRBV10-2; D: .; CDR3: CASGQQPYTGELFF; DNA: TGCGCCAGCGGACAACAACCTTACACCGGGGAGCTGTTTTTT
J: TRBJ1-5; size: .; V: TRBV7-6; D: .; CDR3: CASSLGAIGNQPQHF; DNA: TGTGCCAGCAGCTTAGGGGCTATTGGCAATCAGCCCCAGCATTTT
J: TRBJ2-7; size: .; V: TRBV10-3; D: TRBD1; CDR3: CAISSRDSSSYEQYF; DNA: TGTGCCATCAGTTCCCGGGACAGCTCTTCCTACGAGCAGTACTTC